A selection of T cell receptor beta chains follows, all from one sample in a study of regulatory T cells in long-lasting Graves disease. TCRdb called the multiplex PCR reads again in MiXCR, with one record for every CDR3 protein. This sample carries about 430,000 distinct CDR3 sequences, approximately 22% of them seen once, and the ten largest clones take 13% to 15%. Here the sequenced sample was peripheral blood mononuclear cells (PBMCs), taken when the disease was refractory, from a patient treated with antithyroid drugs. Receptor source: a female donor with Graves disease. CDR3s include the opening cysteine and the closing phenylalanine or tryptophan. The order of the fields is CDR3 DNA, CDR3 protein, clone size, D gene, J gene, V gene. D genes are given only for firm matches. The size of a clone is reported for some rows only, either as once, few or many, or as a class for expanded clones.

CDR3nt: TGTGCCAGCAGCCCAGCCGTATTGGGCCATCAGCCCCAGCATTTT
CDR3aa: CASSPAVLGHQPQHF
abundance: -
d_gene: -
j_gene: TRBJ1-5
v_gene: TRBV7-8

CDR3nt: TGTGCCAGCAGTCTACAAACAACCCGGACTGGAGGGGAGCAGTACTTC
CDR3aa: CASSLQTTRTGGEQYF
abundance: many
d_gene: -
j_gene: TRBJ2-7
v_gene: TRBV2

CDR3nt: TGCAGCGTTGAAACTAGCGGTTCGAACACCGGGGAGCTGTTTTTT
CDR3aa: CSVETSGSNTGELFF
abundance: few
d_gene: TRBD2
j_gene: TRBJ2-2
v_gene: TRBV29-1

CDR3nt: TGTGCCAGCAGCCTCGAGAGCTCCTATAATTCACCCCTCCACTTT
CDR3aa: CASSLESSYNSPLHF
abundance: many
d_gene: -
j_gene: TRBJ1-6
v_gene: TRBV5-1

CDR3nt: TGTGCCAGCAGCTTACAGGGCTATTCACAAGAGACCCAGTACTTC
CDR3aa: CASSLQGYSQETQYF
abundance: -
d_gene: -
j_gene: TRBJ2-5
v_gene: TRBV7-6

CDR3nt: TGTGCCAGCAGCTTAGCTCCCGGGGAGCTGCTTTTT
CDR3aa: CASSLAPGELLF
abundance: once
d_gene: -
j_gene: TRBJ2-2
v_gene: TRBV7-2

CDR3nt: TGCGCCAGCAGACCGGGACAGGGTACCTACGAGCAGTACTTC
CDR3aa: CASRPGQGTYEQYF
abundance: many
d_gene: TRBD1
j_gene: TRBJ2-7
v_gene: TRBV2

CDR3nt: TGTGCCAGCAGTGGGGGTTCGCGGGATGGTTACTACGAGCAGTACTTC
CDR3aa: CASSGGSRDGYYEQYF
abundance: -
d_gene: -
j_gene: TRBJ2-7
v_gene: TRBV27

CDR3nt: TGTGCCACCCGATGGCGGGGACAAGAGACCCAGTACTTC
CDR3aa: CATRWRGQETQYF
abundance: many
d_gene: -
j_gene: TRBJ2-5
v_gene: TRBV3-1

CDR3nt: TGTGCCAGCAGTTACTTGCAGGGCTATGGCTACACCTTC
CDR3aa: CASSYLQGYGYTF
abundance: few
d_gene: -
j_gene: TRBJ1-2
v_gene: TRBV6-9